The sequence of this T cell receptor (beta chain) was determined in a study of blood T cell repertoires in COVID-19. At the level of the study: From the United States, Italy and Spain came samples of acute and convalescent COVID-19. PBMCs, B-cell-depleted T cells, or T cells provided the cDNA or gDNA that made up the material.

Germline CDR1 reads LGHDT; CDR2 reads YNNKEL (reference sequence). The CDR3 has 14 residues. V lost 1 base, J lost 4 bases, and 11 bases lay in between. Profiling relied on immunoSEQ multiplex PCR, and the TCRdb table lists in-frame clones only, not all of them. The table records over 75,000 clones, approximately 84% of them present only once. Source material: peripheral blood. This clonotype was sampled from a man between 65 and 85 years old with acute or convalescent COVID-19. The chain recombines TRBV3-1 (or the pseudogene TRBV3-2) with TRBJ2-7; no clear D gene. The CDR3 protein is CASSQAPSGYEQYF. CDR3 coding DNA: TGTGCCAGCAGCCAAGCCCCCTCCGGGTACGAGCAGTACTTC.